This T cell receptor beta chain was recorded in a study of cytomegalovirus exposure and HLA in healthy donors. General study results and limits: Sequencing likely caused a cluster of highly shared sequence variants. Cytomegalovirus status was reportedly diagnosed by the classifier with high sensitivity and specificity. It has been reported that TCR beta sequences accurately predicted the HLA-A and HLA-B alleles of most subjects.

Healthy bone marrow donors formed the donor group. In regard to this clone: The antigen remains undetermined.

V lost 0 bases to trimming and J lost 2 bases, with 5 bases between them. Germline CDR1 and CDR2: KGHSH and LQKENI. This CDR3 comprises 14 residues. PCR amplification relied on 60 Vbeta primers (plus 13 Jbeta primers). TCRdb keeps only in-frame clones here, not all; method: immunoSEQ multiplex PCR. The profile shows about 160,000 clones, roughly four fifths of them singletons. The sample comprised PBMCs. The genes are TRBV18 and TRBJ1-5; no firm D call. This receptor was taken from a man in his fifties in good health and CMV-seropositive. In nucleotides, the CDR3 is TGTGCCAGCTCACCACCTACAGGCAATCAGCCCCAGCATTTT. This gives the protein CASSPPTGNQPQHF.